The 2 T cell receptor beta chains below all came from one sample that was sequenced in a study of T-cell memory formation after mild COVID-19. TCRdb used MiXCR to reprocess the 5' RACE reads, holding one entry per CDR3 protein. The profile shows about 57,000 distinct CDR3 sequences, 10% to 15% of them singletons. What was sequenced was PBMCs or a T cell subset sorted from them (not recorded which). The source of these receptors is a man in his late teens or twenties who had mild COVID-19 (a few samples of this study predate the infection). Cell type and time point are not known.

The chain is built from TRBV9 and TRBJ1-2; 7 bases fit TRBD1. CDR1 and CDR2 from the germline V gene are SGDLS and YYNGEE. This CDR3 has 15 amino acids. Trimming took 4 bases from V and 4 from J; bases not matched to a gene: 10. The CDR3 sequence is CASSPPQGIGYGYTF. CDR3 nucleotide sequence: TGTGCCAGCAGCCCCCCACAGGGGATAGGCTATGGCTACACCTTC.

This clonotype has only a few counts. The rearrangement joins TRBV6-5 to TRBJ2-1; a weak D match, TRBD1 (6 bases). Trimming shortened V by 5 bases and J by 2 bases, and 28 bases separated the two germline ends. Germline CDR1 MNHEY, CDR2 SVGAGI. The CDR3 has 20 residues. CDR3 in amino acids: CASSTQFGNRVRSTYNEQFF. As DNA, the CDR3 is TGTGCCAGCAGTACCCAGTTCGGTAACAGGGTAAGGAGCACCTACAATGAGCAGTTCTTC.